Below, one T cell receptor beta chain is given with its context. Here immunoSEQ multiplex PCR was the method, and the copy in TCRdb shows in-frame clones only, minus some. The sample records fewer than 200,000 clones, approximately 86% being singletons. These data belong to a study of blood T cell repertoires in COVID-19. On the study more broadly: Sample material is recorded as cDNA or gDNA derived from T cells, B-cell-depleted T cells, or PBMCs.

From germline, CDR1 is SGHAT and CDR2 FQNNGV. Unmatched junction bases numbered 9, after V lost 5 bases and J lost 6 bases. The CDR3 is made up of 14 amino acids. Source material: peripheral blood. This sequence was found in a man aged 40-49 years with active or convalescent COVID-19. The chain is built from TRBV11-2 and TRBJ1-1; 7 positions match TRBD1. The CDR3 spells CASSGMGDSPEAFF. The CDR3 nucleotides are TGTGCCAGCAGCGGCATGGGGGACAGTCCTGAAGCTTTCTTT.